These 12 T cell receptor beta chains were all obtained from the same sample, sequenced in a study of blood T cell repertoires in COVID-19. Sequenced by immunoSEQ multiplex PCR; TCRdb stores in-frame clones only, minus some. The sample has roughly 260,000 clones; 85% to 95% are singletons. The sequencing input was PBMCs or T cells enriched from blood (not recorded which). The receptor source for this set is a woman aged 18-29 years who had recovered from COVID-19.

The chain has TRBV25-1 and TRBJ2-7; D possibly corresponds to TRBD2 (5 bases). The CDR3 spans 16 residues. Germline CDR1 is MGHDK and CDR2 is SYGVNS. V was clipped by 6 bases and J by 2 bases, with 20 bases between them. CDR3 nucleotide sequence: TGTGCCAGCAGAGACTTCAGCGGCCGTACCCCCTACGAGCAGTACTTC. This gives the protein CASRDFSGRTPYEQYF.

The V gene is TRBV28, the J gene TRBJ2-7, with D maybe TRBD1 (5 bases). Looked up from germline, CDR1 is MDHEN and CDR2 is SYDVKM. The CDR3 has 14 residues. Trimming shortened V by 2 bases and J by 4 bases, and 12 bases separated the two germline ends. The CDR3 DNA reads as TGTGCCAGCAGTTTAGAGTGGACAATATACGAGCAGTACTTC. It is translated as CASSLEWTIYEQYF. The variable domain in full, with the rest retrieved from reference TRBV28 and TRBJ2-7, is DVKVTQSSRYLVKRTGEKVFLECVQDMDHENMFWYRQDPGLGLRLIYFSYDVKMKEKGDIPEGYSVSREKKERFSLILESASTNQTSMYLCASSLEWTIYEQYFGPGTRLTVT.

This chain links TRBV7-9 with TRBJ1-2; 8 bases match TRBD1. Per the germline V gene, CDR1 is SEHNR and CDR2 is FQNEAQ (reference sequence). Germline trimming cut 2 bases from V and 5 bases from J; bases unmatched to any gene: 1. This CDR3 contains 13 residues. CDR3 residues: CASSLTGGYGYTF. CDR3 sequence (DNA): TGTGCCAGCAGCTTAACAGGGGGGTATGGCTACACCTTC.

The genes are TRBV5-1 and TRBJ2-2, with 8 bases lining up with TRBD1. Germline assignment: CDR1 SGHRS and CDR2 YFSETQ. The V gene end was trimmed by 4 bases and the J gene end by 2 bases; junction bases not matched to a gene: 7. The CDR3 is 16 amino acids. CDR3 coding DNA: TGCGCCAGCAGCCAAACAGGGGGTAGTAACACCGGGGAGCTGTTTTTT. Its translation is CASSQTGGSNTGELFF.

The gene calls are TRBV11-2 and TRBJ1-2; D is possibly TRBD1 (6 bases). Germline assignment: CDR1 SGHAT and CDR2 FQNNGV. This CDR3 is 15 amino acids long. The V end lost 2 bases, the J end lost 8 bases, and 18 bases lay between the germline ends. The CDR3: CASSLNREGPRGYTF. The CDR3 nucleotides read TGTGCCAGCAGCTTAAACAGGGAAGGACCTAGAGGCTACACCTTC. The entire variable domain, with the rest obtained from reference TRBV11-2 and TRBJ1-2, is as follows: EAGVAQSPRYKIIEKRQSVAFWCNPISGHATLYWYQQILGQGPKLLIQFQNNGVVDDSQLPKDRFSAERLKGVDSTLKIQPAKLEDSAVYLCASSLNREGPRGYTFGSGTRLTVV.

V gene TRBV4-1 combines with J gene TRBJ1-2; D is possibly TRBD1 (5 bases). The germline V and J ends were trimmed by 0 bases and 4 bases, with 15 bases remaining between them. In germline, CDR1 is MGHRA, CDR2 YSYEKL. There are 16 residues in the CDR3. This chain's CDR3 is CASSQDTTVSTYGYTF. The CDR3 DNA reads as TGCGCCAGCAGCCAAGATACGACAGTGTCAACCTATGGCTACACCTTC.

The CDR3 region is CASSKEGVVPIPFMNTEAFF. The DNA for the CDR3 is TGTGCCAGCAGCAAAGAAGGAGTAGTCCCGATCCCTTTTATGAACACTGAAGCTTTCTTT. The rearrangement joins TRBV21-1 to TRBJ1-1. TRBV21-1 is marked as a pseudogene. CDR3 length equals 20 residues.

This sequence joins TRBV19 and TRBJ1-4; maybe TRBD1 (6 bases). In germline, CDR1 is LNHDA, CDR2 SQIVND (reference sequence). The CDR3 loop spans 15 amino acids. V dropped 6 bases and J dropped 7 bases, with 18 bases sitting between them. The CDR3 bases are TGTGCCAGTAGCGTAGGGGGGGGCATGGGTGAAAAACTGTTTTTT. It encodes CASSVGGGMGEKLFF.

This rearrangement joins TRBV19 to TRBJ2-7, with a weak D call TRBD1 (5 bases). The V gene lost 6 bases and the J gene lost 2 bases, with 14 bases spanning the gap. The CDR3 has 14 amino acids. Germline V CDR1 and CDR2: LNHDA, SQIVND (reference sequence). The CDR3 sequence: CASSINRNTYEQYF. The CDR3 coding sequence is TGTGCCAGTAGCATTAACAGGAACACCTACGAGCAGTACTTC.

J is TRBJ2-3 and V is TRBV15; TRBD1 matches 8 bases. The V gene end was trimmed by 3 bases and the J gene end by 0 bases; junction bases not matched to a gene: 2. The length of the CDR3 is 15 residues. Per the germline V gene, CDR1 is LNHNV and CDR2 is YYDKDF (reference sequence). The CDR3: CATSRRTGSTDTQYF. The CDR3 DNA reads TGTGCCACCAGCAGGAGGACAGGGAGCACAGATACGCAGTATTTT. The variable domain in full, with the rest retrieved from reference TRBV15 and TRBJ2-3, is DAMVIQNPRYQVTQFGKPVTLSCSQTLNHNVMYWYQQKSSQAPKLLFHYYDKDFNNEADTPDNFQSRRPNTSFCFLDIRSPGLGDTAMYLCATSRRTGSTDTQYFGPGTRLTVL.

The V and J genes are TRBV3-1 (or the pseudogene TRBV3-2) and TRBJ2-7, with D perhaps TRBD2 (5 bases). The V and J ends lost 3 bases and 2 bases respectively, with 14 bases between them. The CDR3 has 15 amino acids. Germline assignment: CDR1 LGHDT and CDR2 YNNKEL (reference sequence). The CDR3 protein is CASSHNGRETYEQYF. The CDR3 nucleotides are TGTGCCAGCAGCCATAATGGACGGGAAACCTACGAGCAGTACTTC.

This clone appeared a single time. The rearrangement joins TRBV12-3 or TRBV12-4 to TRBJ2-7, with 7 bases matching TRBD1. The V and J ends lost 3 bases and 3 bases, in that order; junction bases with no gene match: 2. The CDR3 totals 13 residues. CDR3 region: CASSLAGGYEQYF. The CDR3 coding sequence is TGTGCCAGCAGTTTGGCAGGGGGCTACGAGCAGTACTTC.